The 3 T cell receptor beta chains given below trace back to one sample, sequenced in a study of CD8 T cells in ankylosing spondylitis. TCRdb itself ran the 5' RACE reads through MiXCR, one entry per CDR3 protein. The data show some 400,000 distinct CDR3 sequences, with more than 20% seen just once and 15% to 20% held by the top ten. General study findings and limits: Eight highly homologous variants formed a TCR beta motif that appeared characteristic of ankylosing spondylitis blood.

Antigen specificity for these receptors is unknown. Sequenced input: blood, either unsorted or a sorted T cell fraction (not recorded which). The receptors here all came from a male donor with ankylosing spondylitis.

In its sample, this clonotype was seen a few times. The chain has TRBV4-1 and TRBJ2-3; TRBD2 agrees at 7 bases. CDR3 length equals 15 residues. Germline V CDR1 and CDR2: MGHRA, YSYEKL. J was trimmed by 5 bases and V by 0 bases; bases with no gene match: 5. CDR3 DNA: TGCGCCAGCAGCCAAGACGGGGGAGGGGTAGATACGCAGTATTTT. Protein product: CASSQDGGGVDTQYF.

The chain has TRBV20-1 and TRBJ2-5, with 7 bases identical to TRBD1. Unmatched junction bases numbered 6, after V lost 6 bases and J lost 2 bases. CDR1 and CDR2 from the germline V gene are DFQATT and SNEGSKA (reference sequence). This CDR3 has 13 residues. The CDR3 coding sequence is TGCAGTGCACGTATCAGGGGGCAAGAGACCCAGTACTTC. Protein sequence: CSARIRGQETQYF.

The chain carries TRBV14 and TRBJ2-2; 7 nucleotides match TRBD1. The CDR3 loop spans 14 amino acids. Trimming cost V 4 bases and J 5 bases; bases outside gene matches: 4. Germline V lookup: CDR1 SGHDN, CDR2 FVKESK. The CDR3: CASSPDRRTGELFF. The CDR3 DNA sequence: TGTGCCAGCAGCCCGGACAGGCGGACCGGGGAGCTGTTTTTT. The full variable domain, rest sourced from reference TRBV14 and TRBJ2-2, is EAGVTQFPSHSVIEKGQTVTLRCDPISGHDNLYWYRRVMGKEIKFLLHFVKESKQDESGMPNNRFLAERTGGTYSTLKVQPAELEDSGVYFCASSPDRRTGELFFGEGSRLTVL.